This entry features one TCR beta chain sequence. Antigen specificity is unknown. The data were produced by immunoSEQ multiplex PCR, yet TCRdb's version contains in-frame clones alone and is incomplete. The sample consists of 16,000 or so clones, 70% to 90% of them appearing once. This entry is derived from a study of immune evolution from preneoplasia to lung adenocarcinoma. Broader study findings: Normal lung had highest clonality; later lesions appeared denser, more diverse. Top clone frequencies peaked in normal lung, apparently declining through invasive adenocarcinoma.

H&E slides confirmed each diagnosis, reviewed by two pathologists independently. Macro-dissection enriched premalignant or tumor cells before nucleic acid extraction. The germline CDR1 and CDR2 sequences are MDHEN and SYDVKM. The germline V and J ends were trimmed by 7 bases and 4 bases, with 17 bases remaining between them. This CDR3 is 15 amino acids long. This receptor was taken from a person aged 70 to 80 with invasive lung adenocarcinoma. The source material was FFPE invasive lung adenocarcinoma tissue. V is TRBV28 and J is TRBJ1-5; D may be TRBD1 (5 bases). CDR3: CASTSSGGGNQPQHF. The CDR3 coding sequence is TGTGCCAGCACCTCTTCGGGGGGAGGGAATCAGCCCCAGCATTTT.